Following are 24 T cell receptor beta chains from one sample sequenced in a study of blood T cell repertoires in COVID-19. Repertoires were generated with immunoSEQ multiplex PCR, while TCRdb's copy carries only in-frame clones and drops some. The table lists 70,000 or so clones, around 89% of them singletons. The sequenced sample consisted of peripheral blood. Receptors were obtained from a human donor in a cohort sampled during active COVID-19.

V is TRBV5-1 and J is TRBJ2-7; 11 bases align to TRBD2. This CDR3 comprises 17 residues. CDR1 and CDR2 from the germline V gene are SGHRS and YFSETQ. J was trimmed by 0 bases and V by 5 bases; bases with no gene match: 10. CDR3 amino acids: CASRSTSGSPSSYEQYF. In DNA, the CDR3 is TGCGCCAGCAGATCTACTAGCGGGAGCCCATCCTCCTACGAGCAGTACTTC.

CDR3 coding DNA: TGTGCCAGCAGCCGACCTACAGGGGTGTCTGGCTACACCTTC. It specifies CASSRPTGVSGYTF. The gene calls are TRBV3-1 (or the pseudogene TRBV3-2) and TRBJ1-2; 7 nucleotides align to TRBD1. From germline, CDR1 is LGHDT and CDR2 YNNKEL (reference sequence). CDR3 length: 14 amino acids. The J segment lost 7 bases and the V segment lost 4 bases, leaving 9 bases of the junction unmatched.

This chain joins TRBV4-2 and TRBJ1-1; D perhaps matches TRBD1 (6 bases). CDR3 length equals 16 residues. V lost 0 bases to trimming and J lost 5 bases, with 16 bases between them. The germline gives CDR1 LGHNA, CDR2 YNFKEQ. Here the CDR3 DNA reads TGTGCCAGCAGCCAAGAAGACAGGTCCGTAGAGACTGAAGCTTTCTTT. This codes for CASSQEDRSVETEAFF.

The chain employs TRBV10-2 and TRBJ1-1; D remains unclear. In germline, CDR1 is WSHSY, CDR2 SAAADI. The CDR3 is 16 amino acids. Trimming shortened V by 2 bases and J by 4 bases, and 17 bases separated the two germline ends. The CDR3 region is CASSEQAAWLGTEAFF. The CDR3 nucleotides read TGCGCCAGCAGTGAGCAGGCCGCCTGGTTGGGCACTGAAGCTTTCTTT.

The chain couples TRBV5-6 to TRBJ1-5; 7 positions agree with TRBD1. The CDR3 consists of 16 residues. Germline V gene data show CDR1 as SGHDT and CDR2 as YYEEEE. V lost 0 bases, J lost 5 bases, and 8 bases stayed unmatched. The CDR3 sequence: CASSLGGRQGDQPQHF. CDR3 DNA sequence: TGTGCCAGCAGCTTGGGAGGGAGGCAGGGGGATCAGCCCCAGCATTTT.

The chain recombines TRBV29-1 with TRBJ2-5; 7 nucleotides agree with TRBD2. Germline lookup yields CDR1 SQVTM and CDR2 ANQGSEA. V was clipped by 0 bases and J by 5 bases; unmatched bases: 12. The CDR3 is 16 amino acids. CDR3 in amino acids: CSVEDQGLGTWETQYF. The CDR3 DNA is TGCAGCGTTGAAGATCAAGGACTAGGGACTTGGGAGACCCAGTACTTC.

The chain employs TRBV2 and TRBJ1-1; D uncertain. V gave up 6 bases and J gave up 3 bases, with 11 bases separating them. Germline V lookup: CDR1 SNHLY, CDR2 FYNNEI. The CDR3 runs 13 residues. This CDR3 is CASSGDQDTEAFF. The CDR3 DNA sequence: TGTGCCAGCAGCGGCGACCAGGACACTGAAGCTTTCTTT.

This clone has more than one count but fewer than ten. The chain uses TRBV6-1 and TRBJ1-5; TRBD1 might be the D (5 bases). Trimming shortened V by 1 base and J by 6 bases, and 7 bases separated the two germline ends. The CDR3 contains 13 residues. Germline V CDR1 and CDR2: MNHNS, SASEGT. CDR3: CASSEGRVQPQHF. The CDR3 DNA sequence: TGTGCCAGCAGTGAAGGCAGGGTTCAGCCCCAGCATTTT.

The V call is TRBV29-1, the J call TRBJ2-5, with 15 bases fitting TRBD2. Germline CDR1 SQVTM, CDR2 ANQGSEA. With V trimmed by 6 bases and J by 5 bases, 13 bases remained unmatched. The CDR3 sequence is 17 residues long. CDR3 nucleotides: TGCAGCGTCCGCCCCGGGACTAGCGGGAGGTATGTGGAGACCCAGTACTTC. Translation: CSVRPGTSGRYVETQYF.

This rearrangement joins TRBV4-1 to TRBJ2-2; 9 bases match TRBD1. CDR1 is MGHRA, CDR2 YSYEKL, per germline. This CDR3 contains 17 residues. V shed 1 base and J 4 bases; nucleotides not matched to a gene: 7. The CDR3 nucleotides read TGCGCCAGCAGCCAAGGAGGGACAGGGTGGATCACCGGGGAGCTGTTTTTT. Amino acids: CASSQGGTGWITGELFF.

V gene TRBV19 combines with J gene TRBJ2-3; D ambiguous. The CDR3 loop spans 13 amino acids. The V end lost 6 bases, the J end lost 5 bases, and 12 bases lay between the germline ends. Germline loops: CDR1 LNHDA, CDR2 SQIVND (reference sequence). This CDR3 is CASSPLSGDTQYF. In nucleotides, the CDR3 is TGTGCCAGTAGCCCCCTGTCGGGAGATACGCAGTATTTT.

This clone was seen only a few times. This rearrangement joins TRBV5-1 to TRBJ2-2; 9 positions agree with TRBD1. Germline assignment: CDR1 SGHRS and CDR2 YFSETQ. With 1 base clipped from V and 7 bases from J, the junction kept 8 bases outside the gene matches. CDR3 size: 16 residues. The CDR3 sequence: CASSLQGTGTGGELFF. In DNA, the CDR3 is TGCGCCAGCAGCTTGCAGGGGACAGGGACGGGCGGGGAGCTGTTTTTT.

The chain combines TRBV25-1 with TRBJ2-1; no definite D call. Looked up from germline, CDR1 is MGHDK and CDR2 is SYGVNS. The CDR3 runs to 15 residues. V was trimmed by 4 bases and J by 1 base, leaving 11 bases between them. Written as DNA, the CDR3 is TGTGCCAGCAGTGGACATACAGTGTCCTACAATGAGCAGTTCTTC. Residues: CASSGHTVSYNEQFF.

The chain has TRBV5-1 and TRBJ2-3; D unresolved. The V gene lost 0 bases and the J gene lost 3 bases, with 5 bases spanning the gap. This CDR3 has 13 amino acids. CDR1 and CDR2 from the germline V gene are SGHRS and YFSETQ. The DNA of the CDR3 is TGCGCCAGCAGCTTGGAACGGACAGATACGCAGTATTTT. Encoded protein: CASSLERTDTQYF.

This chain links TRBV28 with TRBJ1-2; D unclear. The CDR3 has 13 residues. V lost 8 bases and J lost 1, with 11 bases in between. In germline, CDR1 is MDHEN, CDR2 SYDVKM. CDR3 in DNA: TGTGCCAGCGCAAACCCCAGTAACTATGGCTACACCTTC. Its translation is CASANPSNYGYTF.

This clone was observed a single time. V is TRBV5-4 and J is TRBJ1-4; D gene ambiguous. Trimming took off 4 bases at V and 2 bases at J, with 15 bases between the two ends. CDR3 size: 16 residues. CDR1 and CDR2 from the germline V gene are SGHNT and YYREEE (reference sequence). CDR3 nucleotide sequence: TGTGCCAGCAGCCCCGACCCAGCAGCGACTAATGAAAAACTGTTTTTT. Translating gives CASSPDPAATNEKLFF.

V is TRBV2 and J is TRBJ2-7; D unresolved. The length of the CDR3 is 14 residues. Germline V gene lookup returns CDR1 SNHLY and CDR2 FYNNEI. Trimming removed 8 bases at V and 0 bases at J, with 14 bases between. CDR3 sequence reads: CASGDLRSSYEQYF. In nucleotides, the CDR3 is TGTGCCAGCGGCGACTTGAGGAGCTCCTACGAGCAGTACTTC. Complete variable domain (other parts from reference TRBV2 and TRBJ2-7): EPEVTQTPSHQVTQMGQEVILRCVPISNHLYFYWYRQILGQKVEFLVSFYNNEISEKSEIFDDQFSVERPDGSNFTLKIRSTKLEDSAMYFCASGDLRSSYEQYFGPGTRLTVT.

The rearrangement links TRBV28 to TRBJ1-6; D unclear. V gave up 1 base and J gave up 4 bases, with 5 bases separating them. Germline V CDR1 and CDR2: MDHEN, SYDVKM. This CDR3 has 14 amino acids. The CDR3 DNA follows: TGTGCCAGCAGTTTATCGGGGTATAATTCACCCCTCCACTTT. Encoded protein: CASSLSGYNSPLHF.

The J gene is TRBJ1-3, the V gene TRBV30; the D gene is possibly TRBD1 (5 bases). CDR1 and CDR2 (germline): GTSNPN, SVGIG (reference sequence). CDR3 size: 15 residues. Trimming left V 3 bases short and J 3 bases short, with 15 bases between. The CDR3 sequence: CAWSPQGPSGNTIYF. CDR3 DNA sequence: TGTGCCTGGAGCCCTCAGGGTCCAAGTGGAAACACCATATATTTT.

The chain couples TRBV27 to TRBJ1-5; 7 positions match TRBD1. From germline, CDR1 is MNHEY and CDR2 SMNVEV (reference sequence). The CDR3 is 21 amino acids. Trimming cost V 5 bases and J 0 bases; bases outside gene matches: 22. The DNA of the CDR3 is TGTGCCAGCAGTCCAGACCGGGACAGTACCACAAACTCCTATAGCAATCAGCCCCAGCATTTT. Protein sequence: CASSPDRDSTTNSYSNQPQHF.

V is TRBV6-2 or TRBV6-3 and J is TRBJ2-3; possibly TRBD1 for D (5 bases). The CDR3 contains 14 residues. V was shortened by 5 bases and J by 4 bases, with 13 bases between the two germline ends. Germline assignment: CDR1 MNHEY and CDR2 SVGEGT. CDR3 residues: CASSPRNRPDTQYF. The CDR3 DNA sequence: TGTGCCAGCAGTCCGAGGAACAGGCCAGATACGCAGTATTTT.

The rearrangement uses TRBV24-1 and TRBJ2-1, with D tentatively TRBD1 (6 bases). The germline gives CDR1 KGHDR, CDR2 SFDVKD. Trimming stripped 4 bases from V and 6 bases from J, with 24 bases between. The CDR3 consists of 18 residues. The CDR3 here is CATSDQTPQGSTSNEQFF. Here the CDR3 DNA reads TGTGCCACCAGTGACCAAACCCCACAGGGTAGTACGAGCAATGAGCAGTTCTTC.

The chain links TRBV19 to TRBJ1-1; 10 nucleotides agree with TRBD1. Germline V gives CDR1 LNHDA, CDR2 SQIVND (reference sequence). V lost 4 bases and J lost 6; bases outside the gene matches: 5. The CDR3 has 14 residues. This chain's CDR3 is CASSKWDRGPEAFF. In nucleotides, the CDR3 is TGTGCCAGTAGTAAGTGGGACAGGGGCCCTGAAGCTTTCTTT.

This sequence joins TRBV5-1 and TRBJ2-1, with D perhaps TRBD2 (6 bases). V dropped 4 bases and J dropped 7 bases, with 12 bases sitting between them. The V gene's germline CDR1 is SGHRS and CDR2 YFSETQ. The CDR3 totals 13 residues. The CDR3 DNA is TGCGCCAGCAGCCCTGGGAGCGGGAATGAGCAGTTCTTC. It encodes CASSPGSGNEQFF.